This TCR beta chain was obtained from a study of response to subunit inactivated influenza vaccine. Germline trimming cut 6 bases from V and 4 bases from J; bases unmatched to any gene: 5. Germline CDR1 and CDR2: MNHEY and SVGEGT. There are 13 residues in the CDR3. TCRdb re-derived calls from the RT-PCR reads in MiXCR, one entry per CDR3 protein. Here the sample spans about 480,000 distinct CDR3 sequences, 10% to 15% being singletons. This clonotype was seen at least ten times. This sample comprised PBMCs from blood, obtained more than 35 days after vaccination. The receptor's source is a man over 45 who received an inactivated influenza vaccine. This sequence joins TRBV6-2 or TRBV6-3 and TRBJ2-5; 7 bases fit TRBD1. As DNA, the CDR3 is TGTGCCAGCAGCCGCTACAGGGGAGAGACCCAGTACTTC. It encodes CASSRYRGETQYF.